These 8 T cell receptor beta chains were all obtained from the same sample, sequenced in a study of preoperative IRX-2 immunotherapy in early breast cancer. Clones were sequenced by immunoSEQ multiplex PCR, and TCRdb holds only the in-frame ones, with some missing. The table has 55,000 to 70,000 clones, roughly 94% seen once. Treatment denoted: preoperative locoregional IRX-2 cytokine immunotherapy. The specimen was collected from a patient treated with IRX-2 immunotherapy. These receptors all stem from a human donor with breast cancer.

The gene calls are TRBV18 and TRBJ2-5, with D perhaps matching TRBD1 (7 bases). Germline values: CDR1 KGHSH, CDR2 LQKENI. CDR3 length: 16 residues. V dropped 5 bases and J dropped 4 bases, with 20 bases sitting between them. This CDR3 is CASSGTPSGGGETQYF. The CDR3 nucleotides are TGTGCCAGCTCAGGCACCCCATCAGGGGGAGGAGAGACCCAGTACTTC. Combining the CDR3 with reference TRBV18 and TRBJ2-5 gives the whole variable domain NAGVMQNPRHLVRRRGQEARLRCSPMKGHSHVYWYRQLPEEGLKFMVYLQKENIIDESGMPKERFSAEFPKEGPSILRIQQVVRGDSAAYFCASSGTPSGGGETQYFGPGTRLLVL.

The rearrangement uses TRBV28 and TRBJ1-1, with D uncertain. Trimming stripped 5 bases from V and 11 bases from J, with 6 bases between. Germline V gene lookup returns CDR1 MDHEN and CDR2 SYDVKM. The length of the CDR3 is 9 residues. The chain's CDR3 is CASSPVAFF. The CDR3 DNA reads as TGTGCCAGCAGTCCTGTTGCTTTCTTT.

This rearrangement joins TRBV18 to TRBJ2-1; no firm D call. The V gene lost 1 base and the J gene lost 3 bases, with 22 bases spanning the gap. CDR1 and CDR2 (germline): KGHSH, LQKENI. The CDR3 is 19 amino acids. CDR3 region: CASSPRFFGVSEFYNEQFF. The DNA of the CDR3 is TGTGCCAGCTCACCACGGTTTTTCGGAGTTTCTGAATTCTACAATGAGCAGTTCTTC.

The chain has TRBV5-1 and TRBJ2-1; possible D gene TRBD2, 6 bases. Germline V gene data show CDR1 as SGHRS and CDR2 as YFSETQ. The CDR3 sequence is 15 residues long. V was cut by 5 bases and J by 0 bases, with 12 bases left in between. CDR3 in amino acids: CASSELGGSYNEQFF. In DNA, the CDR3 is TGCGCCAGCAGTGAATTGGGAGGCTCCTACAATGAGCAGTTCTTC.

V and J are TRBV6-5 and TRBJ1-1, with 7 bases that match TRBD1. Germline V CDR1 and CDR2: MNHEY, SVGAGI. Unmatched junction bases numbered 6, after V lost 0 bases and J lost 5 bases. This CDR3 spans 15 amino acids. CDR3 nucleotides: TGTGCCAGCAGTTACTCGGCTACAGGGGCTACTGAAGCTTTCTTT. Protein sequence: CASSYSATGATEAFF.

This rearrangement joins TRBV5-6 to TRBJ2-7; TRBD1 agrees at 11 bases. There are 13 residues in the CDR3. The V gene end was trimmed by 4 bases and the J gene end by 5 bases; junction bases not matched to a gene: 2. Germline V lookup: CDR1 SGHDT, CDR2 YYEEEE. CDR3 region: CASSGQGAHEQYF. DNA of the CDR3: TGTGCCAGCAGCGGACAGGGGGCCCACGAGCAGTACTTC.

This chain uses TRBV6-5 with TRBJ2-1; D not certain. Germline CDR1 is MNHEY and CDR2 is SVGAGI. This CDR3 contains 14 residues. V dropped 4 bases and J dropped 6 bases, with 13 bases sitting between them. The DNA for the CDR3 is TGTGCCAGCAGTTTTTACCACTCCGCCAATGAGCAGTTCTTC. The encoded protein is CASSFYHSANEQFF.

The CDR3 bases are TGTGCCCCCCGGGTGAGGACAGATACGCAGTATTTT. Translated, it gives CAPRVRTDTQYF. The chain is built from TRBV21-1 and TRBJ2-3; the D call TRBD2 from the table was never checked on the DNA. TRBV21-1 is labeled a pseudogene. The CDR3 extends over 12 amino acids.